Sequencing of this T cell receptor (beta chain) was carried out in a study of T cell responses to AZD1222 COVID-19 vaccine. Study-wide context: Pooling was applied to second doses at about 4 or about 12 weeks. Study-wide findings and caveats: When two AZD1222 doses had been given, Spike-specific TCR breadth and depth rose. Mostly white British, mostly female donors; authors suggested clonal diversity may be underestimated.

Of note for this clone: Its antigen remains unidentified.

The germline V gene encodes CDR1 MDHEN and CDR2 SYDVKM. The CDR3 has 14 amino acids. Unmatched junction bases numbered 8, after V lost 3 bases and J lost 14 bases. Clones were read by immunoSEQ multiplex PCR, and TCRdb kept only the in-frame ones, dropping some. The sample shows roughly 140,000 clones, around 90% of them seen only once. The chain links TRBV28 to TRBJ2-1; 12 bases are a match to TRBD2. The input for sequencing was peripheral blood, taken on day 0 of AZD1222 vaccination. The sequence was obtained from an adult in good health. The CDR3 DNA follows: TGTGCCAGCAGTTTGGGACTAGCGGGTTCGTCCGAGTTCTTC. This codes for CASSLGLAGSSEFF.